Presented here are 21 T cell receptor beta chains from one specimen sequenced in a study of T cell responses to AZD1222 COVID-19 vaccine. Sequenced by immunoSEQ multiplex PCR; TCRdb stores in-frame clones only, minus some. In the table there are 110,000 to 150,000 clones, about nine tenths of which are singletons. The sequencing used peripheral blood, collected on day 0 of AZD1222 vaccination. Every receptor here comes from an adult in good health.

This clone was seen a handful of times. V is TRBV28 and J is TRBJ1-6; D is perhaps TRBD1 (6 bases). Trimming cost V 6 bases and J 9 bases, with 18 bases left between them. This CDR3 is 15 amino acids long. The germline CDR1 and CDR2 sequences are MDHEN and SYDVKM. CDR3 coding DNA: TGTGCCAGCAGGCGAAGCCAGGGGTTAGGTTCACCCCTCCACTTT. This sequence encodes CASRRSQGLGSPLHF.

This clone was observed a single time. The chain carries TRBV7-9 and TRBJ1-1, with D possibly being TRBD1 (6 bases). Germline lookup yields CDR1 SEHNR and CDR2 FQNEAQ (reference sequence). Deletions cut 5 bases from V and 6 bases from J, with 13 bases between. The CDR3 length is 13 residues. The CDR3 coding sequence is TGTGCCAGCAGCCTCAGCGGGGGCGCTGAAGCTTTCTTT. This encodes CASSLSGGAEAFF. Supplemented by reference TRBV7-9 and TRBJ1-1, the full variable domain reads DTGVSQNPRHKITKRGQNVTFRCDPISEHNRLYWYRQTLGQGPEFLTYFQNEAQLEKSRLLSDRFSAERPKGSFSTLEIQRTEQGDSAMYLCASSLSGGAEAFFGQGTRLTVV.

In this sample, this clone turned up once. Written as DNA, the CDR3 is TGTGCCAGCAGCCAACCACGGGGACTTGGGTACAATGAGCAGTTCTTC. It translates to CASSQPRGLGYNEQFF. The chain recombines TRBV11-2 with TRBJ2-1, with D possibly TRBD2 on 6 matching bases. CDR3 length equals 16 residues. V lost 5 bases and J lost 4, with 18 bases in between. CDR1 and CDR2 (germline): SGHAT, FQNNGV.

CDR3 nucleotides: TGTGCCATCAGTGAGGAGGGGAACACTGAAGCTTTCTTT. Residues: CAISEEGNTEAFF. The genes are TRBV10-3 and TRBJ1-1, with D uncertain. The CDR3 has 13 residues. Germline V gene lookup returns CDR1 ENHRY and CDR2 SYGVKD. The V and J ends lost 2 bases and 1 base respectively, with 5 bases between them.

The chain combines TRBV19 with TRBJ1-2, with D possibly being TRBD1 (6 bases). Germline CDR1 is LNHDA and CDR2 is SQIVND (reference sequence). V dropped 0 bases and J dropped 6 bases, with 20 bases sitting between them. The CDR3 loop spans 17 amino acids. CDR3 in DNA: TGTGCCAGTAGTATAGATCCAGCAAGCGGGGGGCTTCATGGCTACACCTTC. Protein product: CASSIDPASGGLHGYTF.

The rearrangement links TRBV7-2 to TRBJ2-7, with 8 bases lining up with TRBD1. The V gene's germline CDR1 is SGHTA and CDR2 FQGNSA. The trim removed 5 bases at V and 1 base at J, leaving 4 bases unmatched. The CDR3 spans 14 residues. The CDR3 loop reads CASSPRQGSYEQYF. CDR3 DNA: TGTGCCAGCAGCCCCCGACAGGGGTCCTACGAGCAGTACTTC.

The chain uses TRBV21-1 and TRBJ2-7; whether TRBD2, the table's D call, matches the DNA was not checked. TRBV21-1 is designated a pseudogene. This CDR3 has 18 residues. The DNA for the CDR3 is TGTGCCAGCAGCGGCTGTCGAGGGGAGGAAGTACGGTCCTACGAGCAGTACTTC. Translating it yields CASSGCRGEEVRSYEQYF.

The chain links TRBV29-1 to TRBJ2-7, with 11 bases aligning to TRBD2. Germline trimming cut 3 bases from V and 4 bases from J; bases unmatched to any gene: 5. The CDR3 contains 14 residues. CDR1 and CDR2 (germline): SQVTM, ANQGSEA. The CDR3 nucleotides are TGCAGCGTTGAGGGACTAGCGGCGGAGTACGAGCAGTACTTC. This translates into CSVEGLAAEYEQYF.

This CDR3 reads CSVRRSEGTQYF. The DNA of the CDR3 is TGCAGCGTCCGCCGGAGCGAGGGTACGCAGTATTTT. This chain uses TRBV29-1 with TRBJ2-3; the D gene is possibly TRBD2 (5 bases). In germline, CDR1 is SQVTM, CDR2 ANQGSEA. Trimming cost V 6 bases and J 8 bases, with 15 bases left between them. The CDR3 is 12 amino acids.

The rearrangement links TRBV6-5 to TRBJ2-3; 8 nucleotides align to TRBD1. This CDR3 has 14 amino acids. Germline-derived CDR1 and CDR2 are MNHEY and SVGAGI. The V gene end was trimmed by 7 bases and the J gene end by 4 bases; junction bases not matched to a gene: 7. Here the CDR3 reads CASTRTGLSDTQYF. The CDR3 bases are TGTGCCAGCACTCGGACAGGGTTATCAGATACGCAGTATTTT.

CDR3: CASSLASQGSYGYTF. The CDR3 nucleotides read TGTGCCAGCAGCTTGGCCAGCCAGGGGAGCTATGGCTACACCTTC. V and J are TRBV5-6 and TRBJ1-2, with D tentatively TRBD1 (6 bases). Between the trimmed V and J ends, which lost 0 bases and 4 bases, there was a span of 13 bases. This CDR3 is built from 15 residues. CDR1 and CDR2 (germline): SGHDT, YYEEEE.

In this sample, this clone turned up once. This chain connects TRBV27 to TRBJ2-2; no definite D call. Trimming removed 8 bases from V and 6 bases from J, with 16 bases in between. CDR3 length: 14 amino acids. The germline gives CDR1 MNHEY, CDR2 SMNVEV (reference sequence). CDR3 DNA sequence: TGTGCCAGCGGTACGGATCCCAACCCCGGGGAGCTGTTTTTT. This encodes CASGTDPNPGELFF.

The rearrangement links TRBV27 to TRBJ2-3; D is undetermined. Per germline, CDR1 MNHEY and CDR2 SMNVEV (reference sequence). V was shortened by 6 bases and J by 6 bases, with 10 bases between the two germline ends. The CDR3 runs to 12 residues. DNA of the CDR3: TGTGCCAGCAGCACATCCGGGGATACGCAGTATTTT. This codes for CASSTSGDTQYF.

V is TRBV6-2 or TRBV6-3 and J is TRBJ1-3, with D uncertain. Germline V gene data show CDR1 as MNHEY and CDR2 as SVGEGT. The CDR3 is 15 residues long. Trimming shortened V by 0 bases and J by 1 base, and 7 bases separated the two germline ends. This chain's CDR3 is CASSYSLGSGNTIYF. The CDR3 region has the DNA TGTGCCAGCAGTTACTCGTTGGGGTCTGGAAACACCATATATTTT.

The V gene is TRBV19, the J gene TRBJ1-1; the D gene is possibly TRBD1 (5 bases). There are 13 residues in the CDR3. CDR1 is LNHDA and CDR2 is SQIVND in the germline V gene (reference sequence). V lost 6 bases to trimming and J lost 11 bases, with 19 bases between them. The CDR3 protein is CASRLLRQGLAFF. For the CDR3, the DNA is TGTGCCAGTAGACTACTACGCCAGGGTTTGGCTTTCTTT.

The rearrangement joins TRBV7-6 to TRBJ2-1, with D unclear. V shed 5 bases and J shed 5 bases, with 16 bases lying between them. The CDR3 has 15 residues. Germline lookup yields CDR1 SGHVS and CDR2 FNYEAQ. The CDR3: CASSPRLPPNNEQFF. CDR3 coding DNA: TGTGCCAGCAGCCCCCGCCTCCCTCCTAACAATGAGCAGTTCTTC.

This chain connects TRBV9 to TRBJ1-3; the D gene is possibly TRBD1 (5 bases). Trimming took 1 base from V and 4 from J, leaving 6 bases between them. Germline CDR1 SGDLS, CDR2 YYNGEE. The CDR3 is 13 amino acids. The DNA of the CDR3 is TGTGCCAGCAGCGTATGGGGGGGAAACACCATATATTTT. Translation: CASSVWGGNTIYF.

V usage is TRBV2 and J usage is TRBJ2-3, with D possibly TRBD2 on 5 matching bases. V was shortened by 6 bases and J by 0 bases, with 13 bases between the two germline ends. The CDR3 is made up of 15 amino acids. Germline values: CDR1 SNHLY, CDR2 FYNNEI. The CDR3 DNA follows: TGTGCCAGCAGGTGGACTGTTTTAAGCACAGATACGCAGTATTTT. The encoded protein is CASRWTVLSTDTQYF.

This clone was counted only a few times. The chain carries TRBV14 and TRBJ2-2; 11 positions match TRBD2. The length of the CDR3 is 15 residues. With 0 bases clipped from V and 6 bases from J, the junction kept 0 bases outside the gene matches. Per germline, CDR1 SGHDN and CDR2 FVKESK. CDR3 nucleotide sequence: TGTGCCAGCAGCCAAGAACTAGCGGGAGCCGGGGAGCTGTTTTTT. This sequence encodes CASSQELAGAGELFF.

This chain's CDR3 is CASSTFGNTIYF. Written as DNA, the CDR3 is TGTGCCAGTAGTACCTTTGGAAACACCATATATTTT. J is TRBJ1-3 and V is TRBV19; D call uncertain. The V gene lost 4 bases and the J gene lost 3 bases, with 4 bases spanning the gap. CDR3 length equals 12 residues. Germline CDR1 is LNHDA and CDR2 is SQIVND (reference sequence). Combining the CDR3 with reference TRBV19 and TRBJ1-3 gives the whole variable domain DGGITQSPKYLFRKEGQNVTLSCEQNLNHDAMYWYRQDPGQGLRLIYYSQIVNDFQKGDIAEGYSVSREKKESFPLTVTSAQKNPTAFYLCASSTFGNTIYFGEGSWLTVV.

The V call is TRBV7-8, the J call TRBJ1-2; TRBD1 agrees at 7 bases. The CDR3 is 16 residues long. CDR1 and CDR2 (germline): SGHVS, FQNEAQ. With 1 base clipped from V and 1 base from J, the junction kept 6 bases outside the gene matches. CDR3 sequence reads: CASSLGRTGRNYGYTF. CDR3 in DNA: TGTGCCAGCAGCTTAGGCCGGACAGGACGTAACTATGGCTACACCTTC.